Below, one TCR beta chain is given with its context. CDR1 and CDR2 from the germline V gene are SGDLS and YYNGEE. Trimming took 1 base from V and 2 from J; bases not matched to a gene: 4. The CDR3 has 16 amino acids. The sample comes from a study of blood T cell repertoires in COVID-19. Overall study context: Spain, Italy and the United States supplied samples that represented acute and convalescent COVID-19.

Assay: immunoSEQ multiplex PCR; the TCRdb copy retains only in-frame clones and omits some. The table lists tens of thousands of clones, more than 75% of them singletons, with more than 7% in the top ten. V is TRBV9 and J is TRBJ2-3; TRBD2 agrees at 10 bases. This TCR was sampled from a human donor in a cohort sampled during active COVID-19. The sequenced material came from peripheral blood. This CDR3 is CASSVRAGGTTDTQYF. In nucleotides, the CDR3 is TGTGCCAGCAGCGTACGAGCGGGGGGGACCACAGATACGCAGTATTTT.